Listed below are T cell receptor beta chains from one sample, sequenced in a study of blood T cell repertoires in COVID-19. The assay was immunoSEQ multiplex PCR, and TCRdb's table has in-frame clones only and misses some. The data contain about 200,000 clones, 85% to 90% of them singletons. The sample was peripheral blood. These receptors came from a man in his 60s with acute or convalescent COVID-19. The CDR3 runs from the conserved cysteine through the conserved F or W. Each record gives: D gene, J gene, CDR3 length, V gene, clone size, CDR3 DNA, CDR3 protein. D genes are given only for firm matches. A row's size may be missing; if present it is once, few, many or a size class.

D: TRBD2
J: TRBJ2-7
length: 15
V: TRBV6-5
size: .
DNA: TGTGCCAGCAGTCTCCCCGGGGAGGGTTCCTACGAGCAGTACTTC
CDR3: CASSLPGEGSYEQYF

D: .
J: TRBJ1-2
length: 14
V: TRBV5-5
size: .
DNA: TGTGCCAGCAGCTGGACGGGAGGGGTGTATGGCTACACCTTC
CDR3: CASSWTGGVYGYTF

D: .
J: TRBJ1-2
length: 15
V: TRBV24-1
size: few
DNA: TGTGCCACCAGTGACCCCCAGGGCAGGGGTGGTGGCTACACCTTC
CDR3: CATSDPQGRGGGYTF

D: TRBD1
J: TRBJ1-3
length: 18
V: TRBV4-3
size: .
DNA: TGCGCCAGCAGCCAAGAAATGGGACAGGGGGCGTCCGGAAACACCATATATTTT
CDR3: CASSQEMGQGASGNTIYF

D: .
J: TRBJ2-2
length: 14
V: TRBV18
size: .
DNA: TGTGCCAGCTCACCGGCCTACAGAGCCGGGGAGCTGTTTTTT
CDR3: CASSPAYRAGELFF

D: TRBD1
J: TRBJ2-7
length: 14
V: TRBV15
size: .
DNA: TGTGCCACCAGCCGGGACAGGGGGCCCTACGAGCAGTACTTC
CDR3: CATSRDRGPYEQYF

D: .
J: TRBJ2-3
length: 13
V: TRBV7-3
size: .
DNA: TGTGCCAGCAGCTTTAGCGGCACAGATACGCAGTATTTT
CDR3: CASSFSGTDTQYF

D: .
J: TRBJ1-1
length: 12
V: TRBV18
size: once
DNA: TGTGCCAGCTCATCCGGGAACACTGAAGCTTTCTTT
CDR3: CASSSGNTEAFF

D: .
J: TRBJ1-4
length: 16
V: TRBV3-1/TRBV3-2
size: .
DNA: TGTGCCAGCAGCCTCTTGACGACTGCAACTAATGAAAAACTGTTTTTT
CDR3: CASSLLTTATNEKLFF

D: TRBD2
J: TRBJ2-7
length: 16
V: TRBV6-4
size: .
DNA: TGTGCCACTTCCGCGGGGGCTAGCGGGATATTCTACGAGCAGTACTTC
CDR3: CATSAGASGIFYEQYF

D: TRBD1
J: TRBJ2-7
length: 14
V: TRBV18
size: few
DNA: TGTGCCAGCTCAACAGGGGGCCACTCCTACGAGCAGTACTTC
CDR3: CASSTGGHSYEQYF

D: TRBD2
J: TRBJ2-1
length: 17
V: TRBV7-2
size: .
DNA: TGTGCCAGCAGCTTAGGCCTGGGAGGCGGGGGGCAGGGTGAGCAGTTCTTC
CDR3: CASSLGLGGGGQGEQFF

D: TRBD1
J: TRBJ2-2
length: 14
V: TRBV6-4
size: .
DNA: TGTGCCAGCAGTGAACAGGGGGACACCGGGGAGCTGTTTTTT
CDR3: CASSEQGDTGELFF